Below are 5 T cell receptor beta chains sequenced from a single sample in a study of beta chain features in type 1 diabetes. Isolated RNA was reverse transcribed in full, so expressed TCRB transcripts were sequenced. Profiled with immunoSEQ multiplex PCR; TCRdb holds only in-frame clones, not every one. This table has about 250,000 clones, around an eighth appearing once. The sequencing input was naive CD4+ T cells from blood. The receptors here all came from a woman aged 40 to 55 in good health.

This clone was counted only a few times. The V call is TRBV19, the J call TRBJ2-6; D may be TRBD1 (5 bases). The CDR3 is 16 amino acids. Germline V gene sequence: CDR1 LNHDA, CDR2 SQIVND (reference sequence). V lost 3 bases, J lost 12 bases, and 21 bases lay in between. In DNA form, the CDR3 reads TGTGCCAGTAGTATCCCTAATGACAGATCGCGGACCGTCCTGACTTTC. Amino acid sequence: CASSIPNDRSRTVLTF.

The chain uses TRBV2 and TRBJ2-1; a weak D match, TRBD1 (6 bases). Germline CDR1 reads SNHLY; CDR2 reads FYNNEI. The CDR3 contains 15 residues. This chain's CDR3 is CVGDRTDFFYNEQFF. CDR3 in DNA: TGTGTGGGGGACCGGACAGATTTCTTCTACAATGAGCAGTTCTTC.

Only a few counts were recorded for this clone. The V call is TRBV5-8, the J call TRBJ2-7, with D perhaps TRBD2 (5 bases). Per the germline V gene, CDR1 is SGHTS and CDR2 is YDEGEE. The CDR3 contains 14 residues. Trimming took off 1 base at V and 0 bases at J, with 8 bases between the two ends. The CDR3 protein is CASSLLASSYEQYF. CDR3 nucleotides: TGTGCCAGCAGCTTGCTAGCAAGCTCCTACGAGCAGTACTTC.

Only a few counts were recorded for this clone. The chain recombines TRBV29-1 with TRBJ2-3; tentatively, D is TRBD2 (6 bases). The CDR3 is made up of 13 amino acids. Germline-derived CDR1 and CDR2 are SQVTM and ANQGSEA. V was pared by 5 bases and J by 4 bases, with 13 bases between. CDR3 sequence reads: CSVSRGSADTQYF. The CDR3 bases are TGCAGCGTTTCCCGGGGGAGTGCAGATACGCAGTATTTT.

This clone appeared many times. The CDR3 nucleotides read TGCGCCAGCAGCCAGGAGCCGGGACTGCAAACCGGGGAGCTGTTTTTT. It encodes CASSQEPGLQTGELFF. The J gene is TRBJ2-2, the V gene TRBV4-3; maybe TRBD2 (6 bases). Germline assignment: CDR1 LGHNA and CDR2 YSLEER. The CDR3 covers 16 residues. V shed 3 bases and J shed 5 bases, with 16 bases lying between them.